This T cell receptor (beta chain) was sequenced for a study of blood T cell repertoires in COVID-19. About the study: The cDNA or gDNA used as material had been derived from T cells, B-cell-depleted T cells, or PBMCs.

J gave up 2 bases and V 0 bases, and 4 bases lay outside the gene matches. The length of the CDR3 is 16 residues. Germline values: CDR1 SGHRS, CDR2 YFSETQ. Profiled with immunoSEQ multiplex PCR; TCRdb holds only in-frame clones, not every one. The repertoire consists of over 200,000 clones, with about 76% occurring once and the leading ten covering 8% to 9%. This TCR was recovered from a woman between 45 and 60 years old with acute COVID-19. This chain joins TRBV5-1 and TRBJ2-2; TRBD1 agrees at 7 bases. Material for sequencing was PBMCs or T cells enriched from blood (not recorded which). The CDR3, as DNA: TGCGCCAGCAGCTTGGTTGGGACAGCAAACACCGGGGAGCTGTTTTTT. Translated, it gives CASSLVGTANTGELFF.